This T cell receptor (beta chain) was captured by sequencing in a study of T cell repertoires in cytomegalovirus infection. This clonotype has at least ten counts. This CDR3 contains 14 residues. The V gene lost 1 base and the J gene lost 9 bases, with 15 bases spanning the gap. Per the germline V gene, CDR1 is SGHTA and CDR2 is FQGTGA. TCRdb reprocessed the reads via MiXCR and lists one record per CDR3 protein. The table includes some 250,000 distinct CDR3 sequences, roughly 9.1% detected once. The sequencing input was PBMCs. This chain connects TRBV7-3 to TRBJ1-1, with D possibly being TRBD1 (5 bases). The clonotype was recovered from a human donor in good health (CMV status not recorded). Some clones in this sample may be carry-over from other donors' samples. The chain's CDR3 is CASSLNGGQGKAFF. The CDR3 DNA follows: TGTGCCAGCAGCTTAAACGGCGGGCAGGGTAAAGCTTTCTTT.